This TCR beta chain was recovered during a study of blood T cell repertoires in COVID-19. Study summary: From the United States, Italy and Spain came samples of acute and convalescent COVID-19.

Assay: immunoSEQ multiplex PCR; the TCRdb copy retains only in-frame clones and omits some. The table records roughly 310,000 clones, over 75% of them present only once. Germline trimming cut 3 bases from V and 6 bases from J; bases unmatched to any gene: 9. CDR3 length: 16 residues. Germline loops: CDR1 LGHDT, CDR2 YNNKEL (reference sequence). Symptom resolution, clearance, or two negative PCRs marked donors in Cohort 3 as recovered. The specimen sequenced was PBMCs or T cells enriched from blood (not recorded which). This chain links TRBV3-1 (or the pseudogene TRBV3-2) with TRBJ2-2, with 8 bases lining up with TRBD1. This clonotype was sampled from a woman aged 40 to 50 who had recovered from COVID-19. The CDR3 loop is CASSHTSQGAAGELFF. The CDR3 nucleotides read TGTGCCAGCAGCCATACATCCCAGGGGGCCGCCGGGGAGCTGTTTTTT.